Included here is one TCR beta chain sequence, with context. Its matching antigen is unknown. This entry is derived from a study of T-cell reconstitution after alpha-beta-depleted transplantation in children. Study findings and constraints: There were reportedly several hundred expanded graft clones from which alpha-beta T cells came about two months after transplant. It was surviving recipient T cells and thymic progenitors that gave some patients high TCRbeta diversity at day 60. The main origin of T-cell counts and diversity one year after transplant was newly produced T cells.

The length of the CDR3 is 13 residues. CDR1 is MNHNY, CDR2 SVGAGI, per germline (reference sequence). Losses at the gene ends were 5 bases for V and 4 bases for J; bases not matched to a gene: 3. As it was prepared, the TCRbeta library received unique molecular identifiers. TCRdb redid the calling of the PCR reads with MiXCR, one entry per CDR3 protein. The sample lists more than 15,000 distinct CDR3 sequences, 9.5% to 15% occurring once. Sequencing used PBMCs, mostly from graft donor cells, obtained 180 days after TCRalphabeta/CD19-depleted stem cell transplant. This rearrangement joins TRBV6-6 to TRBJ2-7, with 9 bases lining up with TRBD2. This sequence originates from a boy in the first two years of life who had a stem cell transplant for Wiskott-Aldrich syndrome, so the T cells may come from the graft donor. The CDR3 bases are TGTGCCAGCAGTCGCGGGAGGGCGTACGAGCAGTACTTC. This sequence encodes CASSRGRAYEQYF.